This T cell receptor (beta chain) was identified in a study of neoadjuvant nivolumab and ipilimumab in lung cancer. Assay used: immunoSEQ multiplex PCR; TCRdb lists only in-frame clones, some missing. The sample shows over 25,000 clones, about 76% of them seen only once. Study-level findings and limits: Resected-tumor TCR richness correlated positively with pretherapy blood richness.

V was trimmed by 4 bases and J by 5 bases, leaving 3 bases between them. Germline-derived CDR1 and CDR2 are MNHEY and SVGAGI. There are 11 residues in the CDR3. This clone occurred a few times. Antigen unknown. The material sequenced was tumor tissue, taken after neoadjuvant nivolumab, alone or with ipilimumab, at or shortly before surgery. The TCR comes from an adult with non-small cell lung cancer. V usage is TRBV6-5 and J usage is TRBJ2-1; unclear D gene. CDR3 amino acids: CASSLDNEQFF. The DNA for the CDR3 is TGTGCCAGCAGTTTGGACAATGAGCAGTTCTTC.